This entry features one T cell receptor beta chain sequence. Sequencing ends 3 residues short of the CDR3 end; the germline J gene provides the rest. Libraries were prepared by immunoSEQ multiplex PCR; TCRdb keeps only in-frame clonotypes and omits some of them. The table gives fewer than 25,000 clones; the top ten clones make up roughly a sixth of it. The data derive from a study of T cells in women clearing cervical HPV infection. The CDR3 has 14 amino acids. J gave up 9 bases and V 6 bases, and 13 bases lay outside the gene matches. Germline V gene lookup returns CDR1 DFQATT and CDR2 SNEGSKA (reference sequence).

The clonotype comes from a woman between 18 and 69 years old with a cervical HPV16 infection that either progressed to CIN3+ or cleared (not recorded which). The sequencing sample was made of blood buffy coat. The chain links TRBV20-1 to TRBJ1-5, with 8 bases lining up with TRBD1. The CDR3 spells CSARFSGGTGPQHF. CDR3 bases read: TGCAGTGCCCGATTTTCAGGGGGCACCGGGCCC.